The 21 T cell receptor beta chains listed next were all sequenced from one sample in a study of cytomegalovirus exposure and HLA in healthy donors. Primers included in the PCR were 60 Vbeta and 13 Jbeta primers. Data came from immunoSEQ multiplex PCR; TCRdb stores just in-frame clones and leaves some out. The top ten clones hold approximately 0.47% of a sample with roughly 240,000 clones, over 75% of them seen once. Source material: PBMCs. Receptor source: a boy aged 5-17 years in good health and CMV-seronegative.

This rearrangement joins TRBV30 to TRBJ1-1; 7 bases match TRBD1. The CDR3 loop spans 15 amino acids. Germline V CDR1 and CDR2: GTSNPN, SVGIG (reference sequence). The J segment lost 0 bases and the V segment lost 2 bases, leaving 6 bases of the junction unmatched. The CDR3 loop reads CAWSKGTAMNTEAFF. The CDR3 DNA is TGTGCCTGGAGTAAAGGGACAGCGATGAACACTGAAGCTTTCTTT.

CDR3 loop: CASSLGTRIPGELFF. The CDR3 nucleotides are TGTGCCAGCAGCTTGGGGACTAGGATTCCCGGGGAGCTGTTTTTT. The chain links TRBV5-5 to TRBJ2-2, with 7 bases identical to TRBD2. This CDR3 spans 15 amino acids. Germline lookup yields CDR1 SGHKS and CDR2 YYEKEE (reference sequence). J gave up 6 bases and V 0 bases, and 5 bases lay outside the gene matches.

The J gene is TRBJ1-1, the V gene TRBV19; D perhaps matches TRBD1 (5 bases). Per the germline V gene, CDR1 is LNHDA and CDR2 is SQIVND (reference sequence). Trimming removed 7 bases at V and 0 bases at J, with 15 bases between. The CDR3 runs 15 residues. In DNA form, the CDR3 reads TGTGCCAGTACAGGGAGGGTCAGGTTGAACACTGAAGCTTTCTTT. It codes for CASTGRVRLNTEAFF.

V gene TRBV15 combines with J gene TRBJ1-1; D is unclear. Per the germline V gene, CDR1 is LNHNV and CDR2 is YYDKDF (reference sequence). V lost 3 bases to trimming and J lost 7 bases, with 12 bases between them. This CDR3 comprises 13 residues. The CDR3 bases are TGTGCCACCAGCAGCCCTCGGAGCGGTGAAGCTTTCTTT. Translating it yields CATSSPRSGEAFF.

The chain employs TRBV7-2 and TRBJ1-4; D might be TRBD1 (6 bases). The CDR3 has 16 amino acids. V was clipped by 3 bases and J by 4 bases, with 15 bases between them. Germline-derived CDR1 and CDR2 are SGHTA and FQGNSA. The CDR3 DNA reads as TGTGCCAGCAGCTTCGAGGGGACACGGGGTAATGAAAAACTGTTTTTT. This encodes CASSFEGTRGNEKLFF.

To note about this clone: One junction end does not reproduce the germline sequence, and a read error may be involved. The chain couples TRBV7-7 to TRBJ1-2; D is undetermined. Per the germline V gene, CDR1 is SSHAT and CDR2 is FNYEAQ (reference sequence). This CDR3 contains 15 residues. This CDR3 is CASSPPEAANYGYTF. The CDR3, as DNA: TGTGCTAGCAGCCCCCCCGAGGCCGCTAACTATGGCTACACCTTC.

With respect to this clone: Other nucleotide sequences in the sample specify the same CDR3. CDR3 sequence (DNA): TGTGCCAGCTCTCCCAGGGGAGATACGCAGTATTTT. It yields the protein CASSPRGDTQYF. The chain links TRBV18 to TRBJ2-3; possibly TRBD1 for D (6 bases). Germline V lookup: CDR1 KGHSH, CDR2 LQKENI. Trimming removed 6 bases at V and 5 bases at J, with 9 bases between. The CDR3 is 12 amino acids.

The chain carries TRBV7-3 and TRBJ1-1; unclear D gene. CDR1 SGHTA and CDR2 FQGTGA come from the germline V gene. V lost 6 bases and J 0 bases, leaving 5 bases between the germline ends. CDR3 length equals 12 residues. This CDR3 is CASRYLNTEAFF. In DNA form, the CDR3 reads TGTGCCAGCAGGTACTTGAACACTGAAGCTTTCTTT.

The chain couples TRBV5-6 to TRBJ1-2; 8 nucleotides agree with TRBD1. Germline-derived CDR1 and CDR2 are SGHDT and YYEEEE. CDR3 length equals 14 residues. V trimming: 10 bases; J trimming: 8 bases; junction bases outside the gene matches: 16. DNA for the CDR3: TGTGCCTCCTCCGGGGGCAGGGGGCTTTGGGGCTACACCTTC. Protein product: CASSGGRGLWGYTF.

This chain joins TRBV5-6 and TRBJ1-5, with D possibly TRBD1 on 5 matching bases. The germline gives CDR1 SGHDT, CDR2 YYEEEE. The V end lost 0 bases, the J end lost 13 bases, and 14 bases lay between the germline ends. CDR3 length equals 13 residues. The CDR3, as DNA: TGTGCCAGCAGCTTGGCCGGGAGGGACGGTCAGCATTTT. Translating it yields CASSLAGRDGQHF.

This chain joins TRBV7-8 and TRBJ2-7, with D possibly being TRBD2 (5 bases). Germline assignment: CDR1 SGHVS and CDR2 FQNEAQ. V dropped 2 bases and J dropped 3 bases, with 8 bases sitting between them. This CDR3 is built from 13 residues. CDR3 residues: CASSLFRGYEQYF. Written as DNA, the CDR3 is TGTGCCAGCAGCTTATTTCGGGGCTACGAGCAGTACTTC.

The chain has TRBV6-5 and TRBJ1-1, with 8 positions matching TRBD1. Germline loops: CDR1 MNHEY, CDR2 SVGAGI. The CDR3 is 12 amino acids. Trimming at V came to 5 bases and at J to 10 bases, leaving 6 bases not matched to a gene. This CDR3 reads CASSRQDRAAFF. The CDR3 coding sequence is TGTGCCAGCAGTCGTCAGGACAGGGCAGCTTTCTTT.

The chain has TRBV4-1 and TRBJ2-7; 8 nucleotides align to TRBD1. J lost 5 bases, V lost 3 bases, and 12 bases had no gene match. Germline V gene lookup returns CDR1 MGHRA and CDR2 YSYEKL. The CDR3 loop spans 16 amino acids. The CDR3: CASSHGQGGMNDEQYF. The CDR3 bases are TGCGCCAGCAGCCATGGACAGGGCGGTATGAACGACGAGCAGTACTTC.

This chain connects TRBV30 to TRBJ1-5; tentative D call: TRBD1 (5 bases). This CDR3 is built from 14 residues. The germline V gene has CDR1 GTSNPN and CDR2 SVGIG (reference sequence). Trimming cost V 0 bases and J 5 bases, with 11 bases left between them. CDR3 coding DNA: TGTGCCTGGAGTGTAGGGGTGGGGCATCAGCCCCAGCATTTT. This sequence encodes CAWSVGVGHQPQHF.

This chain connects TRBV7-9 to TRBJ2-7; 7 positions agree with TRBD2. The CDR3 consists of 15 residues. The ends lost 4 bases at V and 6 bases at J; junction bases unmatched: 12. Germline V gives CDR1 SEHNR, CDR2 FQNEAQ (reference sequence). CDR3 loop: CASSSQAGRKGEQYF. The DNA of the CDR3 is TGTGCCAGCAGCTCCCAAGCGGGGAGGAAGGGCGAGCAGTACTTC.

This chain connects TRBV7-9 to TRBJ1-2, with D possibly matching TRBD1 (5 bases). V lost 5 bases to trimming and J lost 5 bases, with 15 bases between them. The CDR3 is 14 amino acids. Germline CDR1 and CDR2: SEHNR and FQNEAQ (reference sequence). CDR3 protein: CASSGRQSLYGYTF. CDR3 DNA: TGTGCCAGCAGCGGACGACAGAGTCTTTATGGCTACACCTTC.

In DNA form, the CDR3 reads TGTGCCAGCAGTTTACAAGCCCACGGGTATGGCTACACCTTC. It is translated as CASSLQAHGYGYTF. This rearrangement joins TRBV27 to TRBJ1-2; no clear D. The CDR3 sequence is 14 residues long. V lost 2 bases, J lost 5 bases, and 12 bases lay in between. Germline CDR1 reads MNHEY; CDR2 reads SMNVEV (reference sequence).

The chain employs TRBV19 and TRBJ1-1; TRBD1 matches at 7 bases. This CDR3 has 13 residues. Germline values: CDR1 LNHDA, CDR2 SQIVND (reference sequence). V was clipped by 6 bases and J by 5 bases; unmatched bases: 6. For the CDR3, the DNA is TGTGCCAGTAGCCTCAGGGGGATTACTGAAGCTTTCTTT. This translates into CASSLRGITEAFF.

CDR3 nucleotides: TGCGCCAGCAGTGAAGGGGAGGGAAGATCCTACAATGAGCAGTTCTTC. It codes for CASSEGEGRSYNEQFF. V usage is TRBV10-2 and J usage is TRBJ2-1; TRBD2 matches at 7 bases. Germline V CDR1 and CDR2: WSHSY, SAAADI. The CDR3 is 16 residues long. V shed 3 bases and J 1 base; nucleotides not matched to a gene: 6.

The chain links TRBV19 to TRBJ1-5; TRBD1 is a possible D gene (5 bases). This CDR3 has 13 residues. In germline, CDR1 is LNHDA, CDR2 SQIVND (reference sequence). V lost 4 bases and J 5 bases, leaving 9 bases between the germline ends. CDR3 coding DNA: TGTGCCAGTAGTACCGGCAGGGATCAGCCCCAGCATTTT. It codes for CASSTGRDQPQHF.

This clone was recorded once. The chain employs TRBV6-6 and TRBJ2-1; 7 bases map to TRBD1. Trimming cost V 6 bases and J 5 bases; bases outside gene matches: 7. Germline values: CDR1 MNHNY, CDR2 SVGAGI (reference sequence). The CDR3 spans 14 residues. Written as DNA, the CDR3 is TGTGCCAGCAGACGACAGGGCCATAACAATGAGCAGTTCTTC. Encoded protein: CASRRQGHNNEQFF.